This is a list of T cell receptor beta chains from one sample in a study of blood T cell repertoires in COVID-19. The repertoire was sequenced with immunoSEQ multiplex PCR; TCRdb's copy has only in-frame clones and lacks some. The data show about 160,000 clones, with approximately 91% seen just once and roughly 2.3% held by the top ten. The sample comprised peripheral blood. The receptors stem from a man between 18 and 35 years old with acute or convalescent COVID-19. Each CDR3 is given with its conserved first and last residue. The D gene is left open where the match is weak. Size is stated for part of the rows, as once, few or many counts, or as a class when the clone is expanded.

>NA|TRBV18|TRBJ1-1|15|NA
TGTGCCAGCTCACCAAAAACAGGGCCGAACACTGAAGCTTTCTTT
CASSPKTGPNTEAFF
>NA|TRBV18|TRBJ2-4|17|NA
TGTGCCAGCTCACCACCGTGGGACACCTTAGCCAAAAACATTCAGTACTTC
CASSPPWDTLAKNIQYF
>NA|TRBV7-9|TRBJ2-3|14|NA
TGTGCCAGCAGCTGGGGACTTAGCACAGATACGCAGTATTTT
CASSWGLSTDTQYF
>TRBD1|TRBV5-1|TRBJ1-1|15|NA
TGCGCCAGCGGGGGACAGGCGAGGGAGAACACTGAAGCTTTCTTT
CASGGQARENTEAFF
>NA|TRBV6-5|TRBJ1-1|14|NA
TGTGCCAGCAGACACAGAAATCTGAACACTGAAGCTTTCTTT
CASRHRNLNTEAFF
>TRBD1|TRBV2|TRBJ1-2|20|once
TGTGCCAGCAGTGAAGTGGCCCTTGCCCCGTTACAGGGGGCGGGATATGGCTACACCTTC
CASSEVALAPLQGAGYGYTF
>NA|TRBV18|TRBJ1-5|17|NA
TGTGCCAGCTCAACAGCCCCCAGGGTATCGGGCAATCAGCCCCAGCATTTT
CASSTAPRVSGNQPQHF
>NA|TRBV2|TRBJ1-4|14|NA
TGTGCCAGCAATCCCCCCGGTCTCGATGAAAAACTGTTTTTT
CASNPPGLDEKLFF
>NA|TRBV12-5|TRBJ2-1|16|NA
TGTGCTAGTGGGTCACCCACAGTTGGGGGGTACAATGAGCAGTTCTTC
CASGSPTVGGYNEQFF
>TRBD2|TRBV3-1/TRBV3-2|TRBJ2-5|18|NA
TGTGCCAGCAGCCAAGGTCCACCGGGACTAGCGGGGGAAGAGACCCAGTACTTC
CASSQGPPGLAGEETQYF
>NA|TRBV4-1|TRBJ1-1|15|NA
TGCGCCAGCAGCCCCAGTGGACAGCCTAACACTGAAGCTTTCTTT
CASSPSGQPNTEAFF
>NA|TRBV6-5|TRBJ2-1|14|NA
TGTGCCAGCACCGGACCTAACGGGAACAATGAGCAGTTCTTC
CASTGPNGNNEQFF
>TRBD2|TRBV2|TRBJ2-1|15|NA
TGTGCCAGCAGTTCTTGGGGACTAAACTACAATGAGCAGTTCTTC
CASSSWGLNYNEQFF
>TRBD1|TRBV18|TRBJ2-5|17|few
TGTGCCAGCTCACCACAAAGTTTTTCAGGGGGTCAGGAGACCCAGTACTTC
CASSPQSFSGGQETQYF
>NA|TRBV30|TRBJ2-2|14|NA
TGTGCCTGGAGTGGGGGACTTGACACCGGGGAGCTGTTTTTT
CAWSGGLDTGELFF
>TRBD1|TRBV19|TRBJ1-5|12|NA
TGTGCCAGTGGGGACAGGGGACAGCCCCAGCATTTT
CASGDRGQPQHF
>TRBD2|TRBV30|TRBJ2-3|14|NA
TGTGCCTGGAGGGGGGGGACTAGTGCAGATACGCAGTATTTT
CAWRGGTSADTQYF
>NA|TRBV12-3/TRBV12-4|TRBJ1-5|13|NA
TGTGCCAGCAGTTCCAGGAAGGATCAGCCCCAGCATTTT
CASSSRKDQPQHF
>TRBD1|TRBV3-1/TRBV3-2|TRBJ1-4|16|once
TGTGCCAGCAGCCCTCTCGATCGGACAGGGGAAGAAAAACTGTTTTTT
CASSPLDRTGEEKLFF
>TRBD1|TRBV5-1|TRBJ1-5|16|NA
TGCGCCAGCAGCTTGGGAGGGGGCGCCGGCAATCAGCCCCAGCATTTT
CASSLGGGAGNQPQHF
>TRBD1|TRBV2|TRBJ1-2|14|NA
TGTGCCAGTCGGCTGCCCCGGGACAGGGATGGCTACACCTTC
CASRLPRDRDGYTF
>TRBD1|TRBV10-3|TRBJ2-1|16|NA
TGTGCCATCAGTGAGGGAGGGACAGGGACTAACAATGAGCAGTTCTTC
CAISEGGTGTNNEQFF
>TRBD1|TRBV6-2/TRBV6-3|TRBJ2-7|16|once
TGTGCCAGCAGTACGAGGACCGGGACAGCGTCCTACGAGCAGTACTTC
CASSTRTGTASYEQYF
>NA|TRBV12-3/TRBV12-4|TRBJ1-1|13|NA
TGTGCCAGCAGGGGGACGGGGAGGACTGAAGCTTTCTTT
CASRGTGRTEAFF
>TRBD1|TRBV2|TRBJ1-1|11|NA
TGTGCCAAGAAACAGGGGGCGGGAGCTTTCTTT
CAKKQGAGAFF
>NA|TRBV11-3|TRBJ1-3|15|NA
TGTGCCAGCAGCCCCGGGGGGACCTCTGGAAACACCATATATTTT
CASSPGGTSGNTIYF
>NA|TRBV5-1|TRBJ1-6|14|NA
TGCGCCAGCAGCCTGTCTGGAGGAAATTCACCCCTCCACTTT
CASSLSGGNSPLHF
>NA|TRBV18|TRBJ2-2|16|NA
TGTGCCAGCTCACCTCGACACTCCGCGAACACCGGGGAGCTGTTTTTT
CASSPRHSANTGELFF
>NA|TRBV5-1|TRBJ1-1|16|NA
TGCGCCAGCAGCTTGGCCGTTCAGGGGCGGATTACTGAAGCTTTCTTT
CASSLAVQGRITEAFF
>TRBD1|TRBV30|TRBJ1-6|18|NA
TGTGCCTGGAGTGTACATCGGGGCAGGGGGGAATATAATTCACCCCTCCACTTT
CAWSVHRGRGEYNSPLHF
>TRBD1|TRBV6-5|TRBJ2-1|15|NA
TGTGCCAGCAGTCGAGGGGGCGGCCTATACAATGAGCAGTTCTTC
CASSRGGGLYNEQFF
>TRBD1|TRBV27|TRBJ2-1|15|NA
TGTGCCAGCAGTCCCGGGACAGGGAGATACAATGAGCAGTTCTTC
CASSPGTGRYNEQFF
>TRBD1|TRBV19|TRBJ1-5|15|few
TGTGCCAGTAGTAGCGCCGGGACAGCGAATCAGCCCCAGCATTTT
CASSSAGTANQPQHF
>TRBD1|TRBV5-4|TRBJ1-1|17|NA
TGTGCCAGCAGCTTGGTGGGGACAGGGATCCCGAACACTGAAGCTTTCTTT
CASSLVGTGIPNTEAFF
>TRBD2|TRBV5-4|TRBJ2-2|16|NA
TGTGCCAGCAGCTTGGGACTAGCGGGGGCCGCCGGGGAGCTGTTTTTT
CASSLGLAGAAGELFF
>NA|TRBV25-1|TRBJ2-5|13|NA
TGTGCCAGCAGCCGAGTGGGGAGGGAGACCCAGTACTTC
CASSRVGRETQYF
>TRBD1|TRBV2|TRBJ2-7|13|NA
TGTGCCAGCACGACCGACAGGGTCTACGAGCAGTACTTC
CASTTDRVYEQYF
>TRBD1|TRBV5-6|TRBJ2-7|14|NA
TGTGCCAGCAGCTTGGCAGGGACAGAATACGAGCAGTACTTC
CASSLAGTEYEQYF
>TRBD1|TRBV29-1|TRBJ2-6|16|NA
TGCAGCGTCGGACAGGGGAAGACCTCTGGGGCCAACGTCCTGACTTTC
CSVGQGKTSGANVLTF
>TRBD1|TRBV27|TRBJ1-2|14|NA
TGTGCCAGCAGCCGGACAGGGGGCTTGGATGGCTACACCTTC
CASSRTGGLDGYTF
>NA|TRBV18|TRBJ1-5|16|NA
TGTGCCAGCTCACCACCAGGGGTAAGCGGCAATCAGCCCCAGCATTTT
CASSPPGVSGNQPQHF
>NA|TRBV25-1|TRBJ1-6|15|NA
TGTGCCAGCAGTGAACCGAAAGGACAGAATTCACCCCTCCACTTT
CASSEPKGQNSPLHF
>TRBD1|TRBV15|TRBJ1-3|15|NA
TGTGCCACCATCACGGACAGGGGGCTTGGAAACACCATATATTTT
CATITDRGLGNTIYF
>TRBD1|TRBV20-1|TRBJ1-5|17|NA
TGCAGTGCTAGTGGGACAGGGACATACGGGAGCAATCAGCCCCAGCATTTT
CSASGTGTYGSNQPQHF
>NA|TRBV3-1/TRBV3-2|TRBJ1-2|17|once
TGTGCCAGCAGCCAAGTGGTAGGAGGGCGAGGGTACTATGGCTACACCTTC
CASSQVVGGRGYYGYTF
>TRBD2|TRBV5-1|TRBJ2-5|16|NA
TGCGCCAGCAGCATAATAGCGGGAGGGAACCAAGAGACCCAGTACTTC
CASSIIAGGNQETQYF
>TRBD1|TRBV5-1|TRBJ1-5|15|NA
TGCGCCAGCAGCGGTCAGGGGGGAGATGGTGAGCCCCAGCATTTT
CASSGQGGDGEPQHF
>NA|TRBV6-5|TRBJ2-1|15|once
TGTGCCAGCAGCTACGTCAGAGGCTCCTACAATGAGCAGTTCTTC
CASSYVRGSYNEQFF
>NA|TRBV15|TRBJ1-2|15|NA
TGTGCCACCAGCAGAGATTCGACGGACTACTATGGCTACACCTTC
CATSRDSTDYYGYTF
>TRBD1|TRBV19|TRBJ2-7|16|NA
TGTGCCAGTAGTGCCCCCATGGGACAGGGGGTCCACGAGCAGTACTTC
CASSAPMGQGVHEQYF
>TRBD2|TRBV29-1|TRBJ2-5|13|NA
TGCAGCGGTAAGGGACTAGTCCAAGAGACCCAGTACTTC
CSGKGLVQETQYF
>NA|TRBV10-3|TRBJ1-2|13|NA
TGTGCCATCCAGGGCGATCGGGACTATGGCTACACCTTC
CAIQGDRDYGYTF
>NA|TRBV19|TRBJ2-1|14|once
TGTGCCAGTAGTATAGACCCCTCGGGTATTGAGCAGTTCTTC
CASSIDPSGIEQFF
>TRBD1|TRBV3-1/TRBV3-2|TRBJ2-4|17|NA
TGTGCCAGCAGCCCTACCTGGACAGGGGGGGCCAAAAACATTCAGTACTTC
CASSPTWTGGAKNIQYF